The subject of this entry is one T cell receptor (beta chain). Its antigen is not identified. The data were obtained in a study of OX40 agonist ivuxolimab in advanced cancers. Study details: Recorded diagnoses for dose-escalation patients were hepatocellular carcinoma, melanoma, renal cell or head and neck cancer.

The method was immunoSEQ multiplex PCR; TCRdb's version includes in-frame clones alone and lacks a portion of them. The data contain around 83,000 clones, 88% of them singletons. CDR3 length equals 15 residues. The germline V gene encodes CDR1 SGHRS and CDR2 YFSETQ. The V gene end was trimmed by 5 bases and the J gene end by 5 bases; junction bases not matched to a gene: 6. General study points: At doses 0.1 to 3.0 mg/kg, CD4+ and CD8+ clones expanded. Averaged across samples, CD8+ T cells carried more expanded clones than CD4+ did.

The chain recombines TRBV5-1 with TRBJ2-1, with TRBD1 identical over 11 bases. The clonotype originates from an adult with an advanced solid tumor such as melanoma, head and neck, liver or kidney cancer. The sequences come from CD4+ or CD8+ T cells sorted from blood, collected in a trial of the OX40 agonist ivuxolimab. The DNA for the CDR3 is TGCGCCAGCAGTTCGCCGGGACAGGGGGACAATGAGCAGTTCTTC. This encodes CASSSPGQGDNEQFF.